A selection of T cell receptor beta chains follows, all from one sample in a study of CD4 T cells in relation to SARS-CoV-2 and coronaviruses. Libraries were prepared by immunoSEQ multiplex PCR; TCRdb keeps only in-frame clonotypes and omits some of them. The sample carries tens of thousands of clones, over 60% recorded once. These receptors have no identified antigens. The sample comprised CD4+ T cells from PBMCs, cultured in vitro. These receptors came from a human donor in good health. The CDR3 runs from the conserved cysteine through the conserved F or W.

TRBV4-3	TRBJ2-1	CASSQLRGSINNEQFF
TRBV19	TRBJ2-3	CASSIGPTGYTQYF
TRBV28	TRBJ2-3	CASSGSARRADTQYF
TRBV25-1	TRBJ1-2	CASSEGNRGSYGYTF
TRBV9	TRBJ2-3	CASSVGTDTQYF
TRBV6-4	TRBJ2-3	CASSPSGTGQDTQYF
TRBV19	TRBJ2-7	CASSKTIRPGSSYEQYF
TRBV5-1	TRBJ2-7	CASSPKGQGARYEQYF
TRBV19	TRBJ2-7	CASSPRTGESYEQYF
TRBV11-2	TRBJ1-1	CASSFQGVGTEAFF
TRBV6-2/TRBV6-3	TRBJ2-1	CASSRLAGNYNEQFF
TRBV20-1	TRBJ2-1	CSASGSGGGVAYNEQFF
TRBV5-1	TRBJ2-7	CASSLQVSSYEQYF
TRBV3-1/TRBV3-2	TRBJ1-6	CASSQATAYNSPLHF
TRBV5-1	TRBJ2-1	CASSSIGGASHNEQFF
TRBV5-8	TRBJ2-5	CASKAAGGKTQYF
TRBV7-2	TRBJ1-6	CASSRDRGNSPLHF
TRBV19	TRBJ2-1	CASSIRLAANEQFF
TRBV6-5	TRBJ2-2	CASIRTSGWTGELFF
TRBV30	TRBJ1-3	CAWSARMGNTIYF
TRBV9	TRBJ2-5	CASSVEFSRETQYF
TRBV7-3	TRBJ2-3	CASSLGFVDTQYF
TRBV23-1	TRBJ1-1	CASSRLCTEAFF
TRBV10-1	TRBJ1-3	CASSASSGNTIYF
TRBV6-2/TRBV6-3	TRBJ2-5	CASSAGFRGETQYF
TRBV3-1/TRBV3-2	TRBJ2-3	CASSQRTSGDPDTQYF
TRBV5-1	TRBJ1-2	CASSLTERHGYTF
TRBV6-2/TRBV6-3	TRBJ2-5	CASSYLEGGETQYF
TRBV6-4	TRBJ2-1	CASSSYGASGSFSYNEQFF
TRBV9	TRBJ1-1	CASSVGGPSGLGTEAFF
TRBV18	TRBJ1-5	CASSPMAGSRGNQPQHF
TRBV29-1	TRBJ2-7	CSATESYEQYF
TRBV12-3/TRBV12-4	TRBJ1-1	CASNSGVTEAFF
TRBV28	TRBJ1-5	CASSLFPGDNQPQHF
TRBV6-5	TRBJ1-2	CASRSTGANYGYTF
TRBV27	TRBJ1-2	CASSYWADPANYGYTF
TRBV3-1/TRBV3-2	TRBJ2-1	CASSQRTSGGHPGLDEQFF
TRBV4-1	TRBJ1-4	CASSQVVQVNEKLFF
TRBV4-3	TRBJ1-4	CASSQGDRLPNEKLFF
TRBV4-3	TRBJ2-7	CASSLRPGQGYYEQYF